These 26 T cell receptor beta chains came from one sample sequenced in a study of cytomegalovirus exposure and HLA in healthy donors. PCR employed 60 Vbeta and 13 Jbeta primers. Assay used: immunoSEQ multiplex PCR; TCRdb lists only in-frame clones, some missing. The data hold 90,000 to 150,000 clones, with 70% to 80% observed a single time. The sequenced sample consisted of PBMCs. The source of these receptors is a man aged 50-59 years in good health and CMV-seropositive.

V is TRBV18 and J is TRBJ1-5; D gene unclear. V dropped 5 bases and J dropped 0 bases, with 11 bases sitting between them. The CDR3 extends over 15 amino acids. Per germline, CDR1 KGHSH and CDR2 LQKENI. Written as DNA, the CDR3 is TGTGCCAGCTCATTAGACACGAATAGCAATCAGCCCCAGCATTTT. This sequence encodes CASSLDTNSNQPQHF.

This clone occurred once. The chain recombines TRBV29-1 with TRBJ1-1, with 9 bases matching TRBD1. Germline values: CDR1 SQVTM, CDR2 ANQGSEA. The CDR3 loop spans 13 amino acids. V lost 7 bases, J lost 5 bases, and 8 bases stayed unmatched. The CDR3 DNA is TGCAGCGGAGGAACAGGGGGCGGAACTGAAGCTTTCTTT. Its translation: CSGGTGGGTEAFF.

The CDR3 DNA follows: TGTGCCAGCAGCCCACAGGGGGGCAAGGATGAAAAACTGTTTTTT. Translating gives CASSPQGGKDEKLFF. This chain joins TRBV9 and TRBJ1-4, with 8 bases identical to TRBD1. Trimming removed 4 bases from V and 6 bases from J; junction bases left unmatched: 8. CDR3 length equals 15 residues. The germline V gene encodes CDR1 SGDLS and CDR2 YYNGEE.

The chain has TRBV28 and TRBJ1-5; 8 bases line up with TRBD1. The CDR3 has 16 residues. J gave up 1 base and V 5 bases, and 7 bases lay outside the gene matches. CDR1 MDHEN and CDR2 SYDVKM come from the germline V gene. CDR3 in amino acids: CASSPSGGPSNQPQHF. Written as DNA, the CDR3 is TGTGCCAGCAGTCCCTCAGGGGGCCCGAGCAATCAGCCCCAGCATTTT.

The chain uses TRBV28 and TRBJ1-2; D possibly corresponds to TRBD1 (5 bases). The CDR3 extends over 12 amino acids. Germline V gives CDR1 MDHEN, CDR2 SYDVKM. V gave up 6 bases and J gave up 3 bases, with 8 bases separating them. This CDR3 is CASSQGDYGYTF. The CDR3 DNA sequence: TGTGCCAGCAGCCAGGGTGACTATGGCTACACCTTC.

The table lists this clone with a few counts. The V and J genes are TRBV7-2 and TRBJ2-1; 8 nucleotides match TRBD1. The CDR3 covers 15 residues. Germline CDR1 reads SGHTA; CDR2 reads FQGNSA. Trimming cost V 5 bases and J 0 bases; bases outside gene matches: 3. CDR3 loop: CASSPGQVSYNEQFF. Written as DNA, the CDR3 is TGTGCCAGCAGCCCGGGACAGGTCTCCTACAATGAGCAGTTCTTC.

The chain is built from TRBV7-8 and TRBJ2-2, with 9 bases aligning to TRBD1. There are 19 residues in the CDR3. CDR1 is SGHVS, CDR2 FQNEAQ, per germline. V trimming: 5 bases; J trimming: 3 bases; junction bases outside the gene matches: 16. The CDR3 DNA reads TGTGCCAGCAGCCTCACGGGGTCCTTTGACAGGGGGGACACCGGGGAGCTGTTTTTT. Translated, it gives CASSLTGSFDRGDTGELFF. Complete variable domain (other parts from reference TRBV7-8 and TRBJ2-2): GAGVSQSPRYKVAKRGQDVALRCDPISGHVSLFWYQQALGQGPEFLTYFQNEAQLDKSGLPSDRFFAERPEGSVSTLKIQRTQQEDSAVYLCASSLTGSFDRGDTGELFFGEGSRLTVL.

The chain combines TRBV6-5 with TRBJ2-2; TRBD1 matches 7 bases. This CDR3 is 16 amino acids long. V lost 2 bases, J lost 3 bases, and 6 bases stayed unmatched. From germline, CDR1 is MNHEY and CDR2 SVGAGI. CDR3 nucleotides: TGTGCCAGCAGTTACGGCAGGGGGTTGGACACCGGGGAGCTGTTTTTT. It specifies CASSYGRGLDTGELFF.

This clone was seen only a few times. The rearrangement uses TRBV5-8 and TRBJ2-5; TRBD2 aligns across 7 bases. The J call may be faulty, since TRBJ2-7 better matches the DNA end. This CDR3 has 13 residues. CDR1 is SGHTS, CDR2 YDEGEE, per germline. For the CDR3, the DNA is TGTGCCAGCCGCGGTCGGGGGGTCAACGAGCAGTACTTC. Its protein product is CASRGRGVNEQYF.

This chain joins TRBV2 and TRBJ1-1; no clear D gene. The CDR3 contains 15 residues. Trimming pared 8 bases from V and 0 bases from J, leaving 16 bases between. Germline lookup yields CDR1 SNHLY and CDR2 FYNNEI. CDR3: CASGPTTVMNTEAFF. For the CDR3, the DNA is TGTGCCAGCGGTCCCACAACAGTTATGAACACTGAAGCTTTCTTT.

This clone turned up a few times. The chain is built from TRBV27 and TRBJ2-3; 7 bases match TRBD2. This CDR3 has 16 residues. Germline V gene data show CDR1 as MNHEY and CDR2 as SMNVEV (reference sequence). The J segment lost 1 base and the V segment lost 7 bases, leaving 11 bases of the junction unmatched. The CDR3 spells CASTSSKRDRTDTQYF. The CDR3 DNA reads TGTGCCAGCACCTCTTCGAAGCGGGACCGCACAGATACGCAGTATTTT.

The rearrangement joins TRBV19 to TRBJ2-6; tentatively, D is TRBD1 (8 bases). Germline-derived CDR1 and CDR2 are LNHDA and SQIVND (reference sequence). Trimming pared 10 bases from V and 0 bases from J, leaving 19 bases between. This CDR3 spans 17 amino acids. CDR3 residues: CATGGQGAISGANVLTF. The CDR3 DNA reads as TGTGCCACCGGGGGGCAGGGGGCGATCTCTGGGGCCAACGTCCTGACTTTC.

The chain has TRBV7-9 and TRBJ1-3; 7 bases fit TRBD1. With 5 bases clipped from V and 1 base from J, the junction kept 5 bases outside the gene matches. The CDR3 is 15 amino acids. Germline CDR1 SEHNR, CDR2 FQNEAQ (reference sequence). The CDR3 sequence: CASSMNRGSGNTIYF. CDR3 in DNA: TGTGCCAGCAGCATGAACAGGGGTTCTGGAAACACCATATATTTT.

This chain connects TRBV9 to TRBJ1-3, with 7 bases matching TRBD1. After removal of 4 bases from V and 0 bases from J, the junction contained 10 bases not matched to a gene. CDR3 length equals 17 residues. CDR1 SGDLS and CDR2 YYNGEE come from the germline V gene. The chain's CDR3 is CASSTTGSLYSGNTIYF. The CDR3 bases are TGTGCCAGCAGCACGACAGGGTCCCTCTACTCTGGAAACACCATATATTTT.

The chain has TRBV10-2 and TRBJ2-5; D is uncertain. The J call may not be correct, given that the DNA end is closer to TRBJ2-7. CDR3 length equals 12 residues. CDR1 and CDR2 (germline): WSHSY, SAAADI. CDR3 protein: CASSEAGYEQYF. The CDR3 DNA reads as TGCGCCAGCAGTGAAGCAGGCTACGAGCAGTACTTC.

The rearrangement joins TRBV4-1 to TRBJ2-2; 13 bases match TRBD2. With V trimmed by 1 base and J by 4 bases, 6 bases remained unmatched. The CDR3 has 18 residues. Germline loops: CDR1 MGHRA, CDR2 YSYEKL. CDR3 in amino acids: CASSQGTSGRRATGELFF. DNA of the CDR3: TGCGCCAGCAGCCAAGGGACTAGCGGGAGAAGGGCCACCGGGGAGCTGTTTTTT.

The chain links TRBV9 to TRBJ2-5, with D possibly being TRBD2 (5 bases). V lost 0 bases and J 9 bases, leaving 12 bases between the germline ends. Germline CDR1 reads SGDLS; CDR2 reads YYNGEE. There are 13 residues in the CDR3. As DNA, the CDR3 is TGTGCCAGCAGCGTAGAGCCCTTCGGGGCCCAGTACTTC. It codes for CASSVEPFGAQYF.

The J gene is TRBJ1-1, the V gene TRBV14; D is possibly TRBD1 (6 bases). V was pared by 4 bases and J by 3 bases, with 15 bases between. Germline CDR1 SGHDN, CDR2 FVKESK. This CDR3 contains 15 residues. For the CDR3, the DNA is TGTGCCAGCAGCCCTTATCGGGACAAGTACACTGAAGCTTTCTTT. This encodes CASSPYRDKYTEAFF.

The chain recombines TRBV7-9 with TRBJ1-6; no clear D. Germline CDR1 SEHNR, CDR2 FQNEAQ (reference sequence). The V end was cut by 5 bases, the J end by 10 bases, with 15 bases between. The CDR3 spans 14 residues. The CDR3 DNA follows: TGTGCCAGCAGCAAACTTCCAATTGAGTCACCCCTCCACTTT. Amino acid sequence: CASSKLPIESPLHF.

The V and J genes are TRBV2 and TRBJ1-2; 8 nucleotides line up with TRBD1. Germline-derived CDR1 and CDR2 are SNHLY and FYNNEI. The V segment lost 4 bases and the J segment 3 bases; nucleotides outside the gene matches: 7. The CDR3 sequence is 15 residues long. As DNA, the CDR3 is TGTGCCAGCAGTGCCGACAGGGGCCAATACTATGGCTACACCTTC. Amino acids: CASSADRGQYYGYTF.

This clone was picked up one time. Additional DNA sequences in this sample encode the identical CDR3. V usage is TRBV18 and J usage is TRBJ1-3; unclear D gene. V lost 3 bases and J 0 bases, leaving 12 bases between the germline ends. This CDR3 contains 16 residues. Germline V lookup: CDR1 KGHSH, CDR2 LQKENI. CDR3 nucleotide sequence: TGTGCCAGCTCACCCTTGCCCGAGCACTCTGGAAACACCATATATTTT. Translating it yields CASSPLPEHSGNTIYF.

The CDR3 loop reads CASREDRGPAQPQHF. In DNA form, the CDR3 reads TGTGCCTCCCGGGAAGACAGGGGGCCTGCTCAGCCCCAGCATTTT. V usage is TRBV5-5 and J usage is TRBJ1-5; the match to TRBD1 covers 10 bases. Germline V gene data show CDR1 as SGHKS and CDR2 as YYEKEE (reference sequence). Trimming took 10 bases from V and 6 from J; bases not matched to a gene: 13. This CDR3 has 15 amino acids.

The chain joins TRBV27 to TRBJ1-1, with 8 bases lining up with TRBD1. Trimming took 6 bases from V and 3 from J; bases not matched to a gene: 9. The CDR3 is 15 amino acids. Germline V gene sequence: CDR1 MNHEY, CDR2 SMNVEV (reference sequence). CDR3 in amino acids: CASSLTGTGDTEAFF. CDR3 DNA: TGTGCCAGCAGCCTTACCGGGACAGGTGACACTGAAGCTTTCTTT.

The J gene is TRBJ1-1, the V gene TRBV29-1; D may be TRBD1 (6 bases). The germline V gene has CDR1 SQVTM and CDR2 ANQGSEA. The CDR3 is made up of 14 amino acids. V was pared by 5 bases and J by 0 bases, with 13 bases between. DNA for the CDR3: TGCAGCGTTAAAGGGGGGGGAATGAACACTGAAGCTTTCTTT. Protein sequence: CSVKGGGMNTEAFF.

This chain's CDR3 is CASSQEGTVRGYGYTF. The DNA for the CDR3 is TGTGCCAGCAGCCAAGAGGGGACAGTCCGGGGCTATGGCTACACCTTC. The chain is built from TRBV14 and TRBJ1-2; 7 bases agree with TRBD1. The V segment lost 0 bases and the J segment 4 bases; nucleotides outside the gene matches: 8. Germline V gene data show CDR1 as SGHDN and CDR2 as FVKESK. The CDR3 extends over 16 amino acids.

The rearrangement links TRBV5-6 to TRBJ2-2; D not certain. The CDR3 has 12 amino acids. From germline, CDR1 is SGHDT and CDR2 YYEEEE. Trimming cost V 3 bases and J 3 bases, with 3 bases left between them. The CDR3 DNA follows: TGTGCCAGCAGCTCCTACACCGGGGAGCTGTTTTTT. Protein product: CASSSYTGELFF.